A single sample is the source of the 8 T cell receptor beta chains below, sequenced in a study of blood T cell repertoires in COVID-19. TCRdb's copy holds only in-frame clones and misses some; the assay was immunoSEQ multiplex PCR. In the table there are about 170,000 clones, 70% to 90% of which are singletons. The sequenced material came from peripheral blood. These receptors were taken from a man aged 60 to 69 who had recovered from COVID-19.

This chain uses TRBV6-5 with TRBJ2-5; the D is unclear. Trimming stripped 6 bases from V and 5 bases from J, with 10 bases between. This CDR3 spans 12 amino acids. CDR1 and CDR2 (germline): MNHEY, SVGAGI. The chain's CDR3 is CASSQTWETQYF. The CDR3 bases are TGTGCCAGCAGCCAGACTTGGGAGACCCAGTACTTC.

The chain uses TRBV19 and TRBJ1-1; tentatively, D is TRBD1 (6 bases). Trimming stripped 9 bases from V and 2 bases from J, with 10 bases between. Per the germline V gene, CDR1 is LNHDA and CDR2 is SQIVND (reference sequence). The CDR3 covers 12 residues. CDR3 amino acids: CASHRENTEAFF. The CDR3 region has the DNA TGTGCCAGCCACAGGGAAAACACTGAAGCTTTCTTT. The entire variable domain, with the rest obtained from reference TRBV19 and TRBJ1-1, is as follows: DGGITQSPKYLFRKEGQNVTLSCEQNLNHDAMYWYRQDPGQGLRLIYYSQIVNDFQKGDIAEGYSVSREKKESFPLTVTSAQKNPTAFYLCASHRENTEAFFGQGTRLTVV.

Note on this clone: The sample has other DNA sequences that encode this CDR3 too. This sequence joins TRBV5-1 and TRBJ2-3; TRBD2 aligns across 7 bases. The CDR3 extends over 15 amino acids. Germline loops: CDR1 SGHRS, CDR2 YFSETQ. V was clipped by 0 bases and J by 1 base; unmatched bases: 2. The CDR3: CASSLGAGRTDTQYF. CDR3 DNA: TGCGCCAGCAGCTTGGGAGCGGGGCGCACAGATACGCAGTATTTT.

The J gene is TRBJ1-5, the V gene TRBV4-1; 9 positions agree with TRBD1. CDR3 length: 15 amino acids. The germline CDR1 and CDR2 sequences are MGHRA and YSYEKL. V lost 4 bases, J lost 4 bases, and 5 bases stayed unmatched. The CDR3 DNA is TGCGCCAGCAGCCTACCAGACAGGGGGAATCAGCCCCAGCATTTT. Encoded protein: CASSLPDRGNQPQHF.

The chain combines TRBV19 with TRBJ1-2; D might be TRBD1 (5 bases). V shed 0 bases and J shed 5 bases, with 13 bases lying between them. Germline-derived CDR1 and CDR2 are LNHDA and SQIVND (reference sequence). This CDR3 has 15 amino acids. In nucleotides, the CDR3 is TGTGCCAGTAGTATAGATGTAGGGGATCGGTATGGCTACACCTTC. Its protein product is CASSIDVGDRYGYTF. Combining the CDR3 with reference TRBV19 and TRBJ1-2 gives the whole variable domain DGGITQSPKYLFRKEGQNVTLSCEQNLNHDAMYWYRQDPGQGLRLIYYSQIVNDFQKGDIAEGYSVSREKKESFPLTVTSAQKNPTAFYLCASSIDVGDRYGYTFGSGTRLTVV.

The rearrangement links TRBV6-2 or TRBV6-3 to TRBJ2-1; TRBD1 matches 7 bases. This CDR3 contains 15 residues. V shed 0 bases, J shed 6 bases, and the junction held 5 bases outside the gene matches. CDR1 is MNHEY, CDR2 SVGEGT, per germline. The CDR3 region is CASSYSRGRPNEQFF. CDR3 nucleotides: TGTGCCAGCAGTTACTCTAGGGGGCGGCCCAATGAGCAGTTCTTC.

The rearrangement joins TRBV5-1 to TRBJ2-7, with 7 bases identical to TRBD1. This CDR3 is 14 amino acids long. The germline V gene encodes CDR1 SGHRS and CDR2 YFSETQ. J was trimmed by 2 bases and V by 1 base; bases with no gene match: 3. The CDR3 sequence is CASSLTGVPYEQYF. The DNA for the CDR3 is TGCGCCAGCAGCTTGACAGGGGTACCCTACGAGCAGTACTTC.

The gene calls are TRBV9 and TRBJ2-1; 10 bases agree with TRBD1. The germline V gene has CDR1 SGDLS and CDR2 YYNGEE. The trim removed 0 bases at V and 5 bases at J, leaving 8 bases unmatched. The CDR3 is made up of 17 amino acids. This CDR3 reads CASSVALPGTGDNEQFF. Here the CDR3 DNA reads TGTGCCAGCAGCGTAGCTCTTCCCGGGACAGGGGACAATGAGCAGTTCTTC.